These 4 T cell receptor beta chains originate from one sample sequenced in a study of tumor and adjacent non-tumor tissue in lung cancer. RNA was extracted from bulk tissue without any cell sorting. TCRbeta libraries were built with three rounds of nested PCR, modified from ARM-PCR. From the multiplex PCR reads, TCRdb called clonotypes with MiXCR, one entry per CDR3 protein. The repertoire holds about 81,000 distinct CDR3 sequences, with roughly two thirds as singletons. Material: lung tumor tissue. Receptor source: a woman in her 40s with non-small cell lung cancer.

Note on this clonotype: A read error may account for a junction end that differs from germline. The chain has TRBV6-6 and TRBJ1-2; the match to TRBD1 covers 9 bases. The CDR3 has 12 residues. Germline V gene data show CDR1 as MNHNY and CDR2 as SVGAGI (reference sequence). The CDR3, as DNA: TGTACCAGCGGCGGGACAGGGTATGGCTACACCTTC. It is translated as CTSGGTGYGYTF.

Turning to this clonotype: At one end, the junction sequence differs from germline, possibly due to a read error. V and J are TRBV6-1 and TRBJ1-5, with D possibly being TRBD1 (5 bases). The CDR3 runs 13 residues. Germline lookup yields CDR1 MNHNS and CDR2 SASEGT. DNA for the CDR3: TGTGCCAGCAGACATCTACAGGATCAGCCCCACCATTTT. Its protein product is CASRHLQDQPHHF.

Concerning this clonotype: One end of the junction varies from germline; a read error may be responsible. The V call is TRBV28, the J call TRBJ2-7, with 8 bases fitting TRBD1. The CDR3 has 15 residues. Germline-derived CDR1 and CDR2 are MDHEN and SYDVKM. CDR3 loop: CASSLSRQGHYEQYF. The CDR3 nucleotides read TGTGCCAGTAGTTTGTCCCGACAGGGGCATTACGAGCAGTACTTC.

As regards this clonotype: A single base separates this from a much larger clone, so it may be a read error. The V call is TRBV20-1, the J call TRBJ2-5; possibly TRBD1 for D (6 bases). The CDR3 totals 15 residues. Germline CDR1 is DFQATT and CDR2 is SNEGSKA (reference sequence). Trimming removed 6 bases from V and 6 bases from J, with 23 bases in between. The CDR3 region is CSAQGPQGIGKTQYF. The CDR3 nucleotides read TGCAGTGCCCAGGGGCCGCAGGGCATAGGCAAGACCCAGTACTTC.